This TCR beta chain was recorded in a study of beta chain features in type 1 diabetes. Study at large: Patients were similar to healthy donors in age and gender (as well as in cell yields).

TCRB transcripts that were expressed got sequenced, as all of the isolated RNA had been reverse transcribed. This table comes from immunoSEQ multiplex PCR, and its TCRdb copy is limited to in-frame clones, with some not included. The sample shows roughly 450,000 clones, about an eighth of them seen only once. V trimming: 5 bases; J trimming: 6 bases; junction bases outside the gene matches: 7. This CDR3 region has 14 residues. Germline V CDR1 and CDR2: LNHNV, YYDKDF (reference sequence). Notes on the study in general: Comparison showed that naive, central memory and Treg TCRB repertoires appeared more similar among patients than among healthy donors.

The purity of all sorted populations exceeded 98%. This clone was seen a handful of times. The antigen is undetermined. Sequencing was done on a sample of naive CD4+ T cells from blood. The source is a young woman in good health. This chain connects TRBV15 to TRBJ2-1, with 7 positions matching TRBD2. CDR3 DNA: TGTGCCACCAGCGGGACTATCCGTGGCAATGAGCAGTTCTTC. This translates into CATSGTIRGNEQFF. Full variable domain (outside the CDR3, taken from reference TRBV15 and TRBJ2-1): DAMVIQNPRYQVTQFGKPVTLSCSQTLNHNVMYWYQQKSSQAPKLLFHYYDKDFNNEADTPDNFQSRRPNTSFCFLDIRSPGLGDTAMYLCATSGTIRGNEQFFGPGTRLTVL.